This TCR beta chain was retrieved from a study of glioma-infiltrating T cells after dendritic cell vaccination. Overall study: Patients received autologous tumor lysate-pulsed dendritic cell vaccination between about 2003 and 2012.

The time point is: after dendritic cell vaccination, including at tumor progression/relapse. No glioblastoma patient carried an isocitrate dehydrogenase mutation. The length of the CDR3 is 14 residues. Trimming left V 4 bases short and J 4 bases short, with 12 bases between. The germline CDR1 and CDR2 sequences are SNHLY and FYNNEI. Input was approximately 2 ug genomic DNA, or all available if less. The assay was immunoSEQ multiplex PCR, and TCRdb's table has in-frame clones only and misses some. The sample carries about 25,000 clones, around 92% recorded once. The chain combines TRBV2 with TRBJ2-3; D remains unclear. The TCR comes from a human donor with glioblastoma. Sequencing used blood, obtained after dendritic cell vaccination. CDR3 DNA sequence: TGTGCCAGCAGTGTATCCGGCGGCTCAGATACGCAGTATTTT. Its translation: CASSVSGGSDTQYF.